The clone carrying this TCR beta chain counts as medium-sized. In germline, CDR1 is LGHDT, CDR2 YNNKEL (reference sequence). CDR3 length: 15 residues. Trimming left V 2 bases short and J 7 bases short, with 14 bases between. This entry comes from a study of T-cell reconstitution after alpha-beta-depleted transplantation in children. The TCRbeta library was prepared with unique molecular identifiers. From the PCR reads, TCRdb called clonotypes with MiXCR, one entry per CDR3 protein. The table shows about 360,000 distinct CDR3 sequences, with about 14% occurring only once. The chain joins TRBV3-1 to TRBJ2-2; D is undetermined. Sequencing used PBMCs, obtained from the stem cell graft. The receptor was isolated from a human donor who donated a stem cell graft to a child with Fanconi anemia. The chain's CDR3 is CASSQNALSNGELFF. Written as DNA, the CDR3 is TGTGCCAGCAGCCAAAATGCCTTGAGTAACGGGGAGCTGTTTTTT.